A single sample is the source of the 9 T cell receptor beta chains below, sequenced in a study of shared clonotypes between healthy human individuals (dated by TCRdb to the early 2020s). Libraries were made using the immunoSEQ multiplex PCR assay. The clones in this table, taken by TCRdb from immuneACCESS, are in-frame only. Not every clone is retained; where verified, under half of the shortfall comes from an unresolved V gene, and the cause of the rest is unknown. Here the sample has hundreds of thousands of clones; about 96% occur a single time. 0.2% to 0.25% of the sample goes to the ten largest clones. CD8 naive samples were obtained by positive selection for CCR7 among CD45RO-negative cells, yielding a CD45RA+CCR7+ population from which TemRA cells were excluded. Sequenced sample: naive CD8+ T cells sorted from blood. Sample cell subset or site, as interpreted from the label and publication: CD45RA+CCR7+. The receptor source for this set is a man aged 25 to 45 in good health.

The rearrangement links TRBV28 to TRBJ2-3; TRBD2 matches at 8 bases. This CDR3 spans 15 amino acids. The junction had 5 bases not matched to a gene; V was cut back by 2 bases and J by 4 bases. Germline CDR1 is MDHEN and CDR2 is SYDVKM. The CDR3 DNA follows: TGTGCCAGCAGTTTACTTAGCGGGGATGCAGATACGCAGTATTTT. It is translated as CASSLLSGDADTQYF.

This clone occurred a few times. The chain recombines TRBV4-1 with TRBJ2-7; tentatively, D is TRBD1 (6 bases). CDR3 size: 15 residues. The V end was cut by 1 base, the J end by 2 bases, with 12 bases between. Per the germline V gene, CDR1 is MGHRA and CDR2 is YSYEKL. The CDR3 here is CASSQGQASTYEQYF. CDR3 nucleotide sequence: TGCGCCAGCAGCCAAGGACAGGCTTCAACCTACGAGCAGTACTTC.

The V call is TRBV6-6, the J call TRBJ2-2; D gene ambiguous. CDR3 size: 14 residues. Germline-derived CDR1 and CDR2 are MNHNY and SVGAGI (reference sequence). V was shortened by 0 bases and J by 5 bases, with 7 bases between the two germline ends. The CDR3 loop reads CASSYSFGTGELFF. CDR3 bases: TGTGCCAGCAGTTACTCTTTCGGGACCGGGGAGCTGTTTTTT.

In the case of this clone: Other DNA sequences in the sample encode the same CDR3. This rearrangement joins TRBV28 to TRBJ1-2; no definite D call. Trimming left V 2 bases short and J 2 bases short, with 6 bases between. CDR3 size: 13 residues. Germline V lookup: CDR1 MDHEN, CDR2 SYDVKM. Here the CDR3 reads CASSLEGNYGYTF. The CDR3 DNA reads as TGTGCCAGCAGTTTAGAAGGGAACTATGGCTACACCTTC.

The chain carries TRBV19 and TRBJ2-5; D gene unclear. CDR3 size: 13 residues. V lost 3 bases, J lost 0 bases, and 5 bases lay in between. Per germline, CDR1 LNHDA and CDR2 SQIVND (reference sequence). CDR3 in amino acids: CASSMGYQETQYF. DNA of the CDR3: TGTGCCAGTAGTATGGGGTACCAAGAGACCCAGTACTTC.

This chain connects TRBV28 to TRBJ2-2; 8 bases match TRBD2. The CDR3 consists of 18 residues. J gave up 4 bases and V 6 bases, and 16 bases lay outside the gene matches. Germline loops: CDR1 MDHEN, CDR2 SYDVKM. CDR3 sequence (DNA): TGTGCCAGCAGCGCTGCGGAAGCGGGAGCGACGATCACCGGGGAGCTGTTTTTT. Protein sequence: CASSAAEAGATITGELFF.

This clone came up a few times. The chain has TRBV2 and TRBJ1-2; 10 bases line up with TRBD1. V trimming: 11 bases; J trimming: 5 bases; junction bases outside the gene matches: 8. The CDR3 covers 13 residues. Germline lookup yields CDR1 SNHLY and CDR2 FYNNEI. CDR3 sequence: CAGRDRGWYGYTF. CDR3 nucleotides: TGTGCCGGACGGGACAGGGGTTGGTATGGCTACACCTTC.

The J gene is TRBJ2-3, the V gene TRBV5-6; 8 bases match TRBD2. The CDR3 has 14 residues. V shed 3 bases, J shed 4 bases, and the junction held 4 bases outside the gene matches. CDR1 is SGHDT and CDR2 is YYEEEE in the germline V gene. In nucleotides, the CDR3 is TGTGCCAGCAGCTCCGGACTAGCTGCAGATACGCAGTATTTT. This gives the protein CASSSGLAADTQYF. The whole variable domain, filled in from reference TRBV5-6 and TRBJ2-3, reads DAGVTQSPTHLIKTRGQQVTLRCSPKSGHDTVSWYQQALGQGPQFIFQYYEEEERQRGNFPDRFSGHQFPNYSSELNVNALLLGDSALYLCASSSGLAADTQYFGPGTRLTVL.

The CDR3 sequence is CASSPQGGSAEAFF. CDR3 sequence (DNA): TGTGCCAGCTCCCCTCAGGGCGGATCGGCTGAAGCTTTCTTT. The chain joins TRBV27 to TRBJ1-1; D is possibly TRBD1 (5 bases). The CDR3 is 14 amino acids. V lost 8 bases, J lost 6 bases, and 19 bases lay in between. Germline V gene data show CDR1 as MNHEY and CDR2 as SMNVEV (reference sequence).